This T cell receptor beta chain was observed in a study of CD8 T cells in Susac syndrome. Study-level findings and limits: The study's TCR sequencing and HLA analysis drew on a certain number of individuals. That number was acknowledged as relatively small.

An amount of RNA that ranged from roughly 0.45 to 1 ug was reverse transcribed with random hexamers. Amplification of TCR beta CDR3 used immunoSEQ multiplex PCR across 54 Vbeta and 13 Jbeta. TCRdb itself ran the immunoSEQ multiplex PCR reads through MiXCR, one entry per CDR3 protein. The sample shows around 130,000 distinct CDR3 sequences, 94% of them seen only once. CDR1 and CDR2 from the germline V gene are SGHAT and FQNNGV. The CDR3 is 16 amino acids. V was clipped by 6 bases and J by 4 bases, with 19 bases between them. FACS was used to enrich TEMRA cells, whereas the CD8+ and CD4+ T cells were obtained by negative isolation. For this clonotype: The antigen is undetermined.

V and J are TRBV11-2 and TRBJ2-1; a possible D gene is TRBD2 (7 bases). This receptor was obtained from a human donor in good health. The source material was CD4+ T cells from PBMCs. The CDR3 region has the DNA TGTGCCAGCAGTCCCGGGGGGCGCGGCCCATACAATGAGCAGTTCTTC. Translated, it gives CASSPGGRGPYNEQFF.